This entry lists 4 T cell receptor beta chains sequenced from one sample in a study of CD8 T cells in ankylosing spondylitis. TCRdb reprocessed the 5' RACE reads via MiXCR and lists one record per CDR3 protein. Of hundreds of thousands of distinct CDR3 sequences listed, 30% to 35% are singletons. Sequencing was done on a sample of blood, either unsorted or a sorted T cell fraction (not recorded which). Receptors originate from a male donor with ankylosing spondylitis or in good health (not recorded which).

The chain carries TRBV12-3 or TRBV12-4 and TRBJ2-7; the D gene is possibly TRBD1 (6 bases). The CDR3 sequence is 17 residues long. V was pared by 5 bases and J by 0 bases, with 20 bases between. CDR3 loop: CASSAYGTTLFSYEQYF. The CDR3 DNA sequence: TGTGCCAGCAGTGCCTACGGGACAACCCTTTTCTCCTACGAGCAGTACTTC.

This clonotype was found a few times. This sequence joins TRBV7-2 and TRBJ2-5, with D possibly matching TRBD2 (5 bases). The CDR3 extends over 14 amino acids. V was trimmed by 1 base and J by 5 bases, leaving 11 bases between them. Germline V gene lookup returns CDR1 SGHTA and CDR2 FQGNSA. The CDR3 DNA follows: TGTGCCAGCAGCTTAGAAGGACTTGGGGAGACCCAGTACTTC. This codes for CASSLEGLGETQYF. Supplemented by reference TRBV7-2 and TRBJ2-5, the full variable domain reads GAGVSQSPSNKVTEKGKDVELRCDPISGHTALYWYRQSLGQGLEFLIYFQGNSAPDKSGLPSDRFSAERTGGSVSTLTIQRTQQEDSAVYLCASSLEGLGETQYFGPGTRLLVL.

This clonotype was recorded at least ten times. CDR3 protein: CSVVPGGETQYF. The CDR3, as DNA: TGCAGCGTTGTCCCGGGGGGGGAGACCCAGTACTTC. The V and J genes are TRBV29-1 and TRBJ2-5, with 8 bases lining up with TRBD2. V gave up 4 bases and J gave up 5 bases; unmatched junction bases: 3. Germline V CDR1 and CDR2: SQVTM, ANQGSEA. The CDR3 is 12 amino acids.

This clonotype has at least ten counts. The CDR3 DNA is TGCAGTGCTAGAATCCCCCCTCGAGAGCAGTATTTT. It yields the protein CSARIPPREQYF. This chain uses TRBV20-1 with TRBJ2-3, with unresolved D. V lost 2 bases and J 11 bases, leaving 14 bases between the germline ends. The CDR3 runs 12 residues. Germline lookup yields CDR1 DFQATT and CDR2 SNEGSKA (reference sequence).